Listed below are T cell receptor beta chains from one sample, sequenced in a study of blood T cell repertoires in COVID-19. Using immunoSEQ multiplex PCR, the repertoire was profiled, and TCRdb retains in-frame clones only, with some absent. The sample holds roughly 130,000 clones, just under 85% seen once. The sequenced material came from PBMCs or T cells enriched from blood (not recorded which). The receptors come from a man aged 45-60 years who had recovered from COVID-19. Each CDR3 is given with its conserved first and last residue. Each record gives: J gene, D gene, V gene, clone size, CDR3 protein, CDR3 DNA. A D gene is named only where the DNA matches it firmly. The size of a clone is reported for some rows only, either as once, few or many, or as a class for expanded clones.

TRBJ2-7 | TRBD2 | TRBV3-1/TRBV3-2 | - | CASSHATSGAAKYEQYF | TGTGCCAGCAGCCATGCGACTAGCGGGGCCGCCAAATACGAGCAGTACTTC
TRBJ1-2 | TRBD1 | TRBV6-5 | - | CASSWLDRGRTYGYTF | TGTGCCAGCAGTTGGCTAGACAGGGGGCGGACTTATGGCTACACCTTC
TRBJ2-3 | - | TRBV6-4 | - | CASRPGEYTDTQYF | TGTGCCAGCCGACCAGGGGAATACACAGATACGCAGTATTTT
TRBJ1-5 | - | TRBV7-9 | many | CASSSISGQPQHF | TGTGCCAGCAGCTCAATATCAGGGCAGCCCCAGCATTTT
TRBJ1-5 | TRBD1 | TRBV9 | - | CASSAGTGDQPQHF | TGTGCCAGCAGCGCCGGGACAGGGGATCAGCCCCAGCATTTT
TRBJ1-6 | - | TRBV1 | - | CTSSRPGTGGTIPYNSPLHF | TGCACCAGCAGCCGACCGGGGACAGGGGGCACGATTCCCTATAATTCACCCCTCCACTTT
TRBJ2-7 | - | TRBV7-2 | - | CASSLGSLYEQYF | TGTGCCAGCAGCCTCGGGTCCCTATACGAGCAGTACTTC
TRBJ1-5 | - | TRBV19 | once | CASGQGYRQPQHF | TGTGCCAGTGGGCAGGGCTACAGGCAGCCCCAGCATTTT
TRBJ2-5 | - | TRBV18 | - | CASSPPGMFETQYF | TGTGCCAGCTCACCACCCGGGATGTTTGAGACCCAGTACTTC
TRBJ1-2 | TRBD1 | TRBV5-1 | - | CASSLGRTGREGYTF | TGCGCCAGCAGCTTGGGCAGGACAGGGCGTGAGGGCTACACCTTC
TRBJ1-2 | TRBD1 | TRBV6-5 | - | CASTGGNYGYTF | TGTGCCAGCACAGGGGGCAACTATGGCTACACCTTC
TRBJ2-5 | TRBD1 | TRBV7-6 | - | CASSLGQIQETQYF | TGTGCCAGCAGCTTGGGACAGATTCAAGAGACCCAGTACTTC
TRBJ1-5 | - | TRBV10-3 | - | CAISDRAQPQHF | TGTGCCATCAGTGACAGGGCCCAGCCCCAGCATTTT
TRBJ2-5 | - | TRBV9 | - | CASSVDGRQETQYF | TGTGCCAGCAGCGTAGACGGCAGGCAAGAGACCCAGTACTTC
TRBJ1-2 | - | TRBV4-3 | - | CASSQDSRYGYTF | TGCGCCAGCAGCCAGGACAGTAGGTATGGCTACACCTTC
TRBJ1-6 | - | TRBV7-2 | - | CASSRGNSPLHF | TGTGCCAGCAGCCGGGGAAATTCACCCCTCCACTTT
TRBJ2-1 | TRBD2 | TRBV29-1 | - | CSVPPGTSGGVGQFF | TGCAGCGTGCCCCCTGGGACTAGCGGGGGGGTTGGGCAGTTCTTC
TRBJ1-1 | - | TRBV4-1 | - | CASSQDGAGANTEAFF | TGCGCCAGCAGCCAAGATGGAGCAGGGGCGAACACTGAAGCTTTCTTT
TRBJ1-2 | TRBD1 | TRBV9 | - | CASSKTGLGDGYTF | TGTGCCAGCAGCAAGACAGGGTTGGGAGATGGCTACACCTTC
TRBJ2-1 | - | TRBV30 | few | CAWGAGAMGNEQFF | TGTGCCTGGGGGGCAGGGGCAATGGGGAATGAGCAGTTCTTC
TRBJ2-7 | - | TRBV3-1/TRBV3-2 | - | CASSLGGIRYEQYF | TGTGCCAGCAGCCTAGGGGGTATCCGCTACGAGCAGTACTTC
TRBJ1-2 | TRBD1 | TRBV3-1/TRBV3-2 | many | CASSHGQGYGYTF | TGTGCCAGCAGCCATGGACAGGGCTATGGCTACACCTTC
TRBJ2-7 | - | TRBV19 | - | CASSGAGVGHYEQYF | TGTGCCAGTAGTGGGGCCGGCGTAGGGCATTACGAGCAGTACTTC
TRBJ1-5 | - | TRBV27 | - | CASSDRYTGQPQHF | TGTGCCAGCAGTGACAGGTACACGGGGCAGCCCCAGCATTTT
TRBJ2-1 | TRBD2 | TRBV19 | - | CASSRLRAGGFQGEQFF | TGTGCCAGTAGTAGGCTCCGAGCGGGGGGGTTTCAGGGTGAGCAGTTCTTC
TRBJ2-5 | - | TRBV6-2/TRBV6-3 | once | CASSSTGQGTQYF | TGTGCCAGCAGTTCAACAGGTCAAGGGACCCAGTACTTC
TRBJ2-6 | - | TRBV7-3 | - | CASSRMTQGTTVSGANVLTF | TGTGCCAGCAGCCGGATGACCCAGGGGACCACCGTCTCTGGGGCCAACGTCCTGACTTTC
TRBJ2-1 | - | TRBV5-1 | - | CASSLASGIYNEQFF | TGCGCCAGCAGCCTAGCGTCGGGGATCTACAATGAGCAGTTCTTC
TRBJ2-5 | TRBD2 | TRBV4-1 | - | CASSQASGGQETQYF | TGCGCCAGCAGCCAAGCTAGCGGGGGTCAAGAGACCCAGTACTTC
TRBJ1-5 | - | TRBV12-1 | - | CASSPGHGYSNQPQHF | TGTGCCAGCAGCCCAGGTCACGGTTATAGCAATCAGCCCCAGCATTTT
TRBJ2-3 | TRBD2 | TRBV9 | - | CASSVGTSGGDTQYF | TGTGCCAGCAGCGTAGGTACTAGCGGTGGGGATACGCAGTATTTT
TRBJ1-2 | TRBD1 | TRBV19 | - | CASSSDRGTRFDGYTF | TGTGCCAGTAGTAGCGACAGGGGCACTAGGTTTGATGGCTACACCTTC
TRBJ1-4 | TRBD1 | TRBV7-9 | - | CASSSTGGNEKLFF | TGTGCCAGCAGCTCAACAGGGGGCAATGAAAAACTGTTTTTT
TRBJ2-1 | TRBD1 | TRBV6-5 | - | CASSLGQTLYNEQFF | TGTGCCAGCAGTTTGGGACAGACCCTTTACAATGAGCAGTTCTTC
TRBJ1-5 | - | TRBV23-1 | - | CASSIAVSNQPQHF | TGCGCCAGCAGTATTGCGGTGAGCAATCAGCCCCAGCATTTT
TRBJ2-3 | TRBD1 | TRBV4-1 | - | CASSQGLVYRGRTDTQYF | TGCGCCAGCAGCCAAGGGTTGGTCTACAGGGGGCGCACGGATACGCAGTATTTT
TRBJ1-2 | - | TRBV4-2 | - | CASSHYTTGSGYTF | TGTGCCAGCAGCCACTACACGACGGGGTCCGGCTACACCTTC
TRBJ1-2 | TRBD1 | TRBV11-2 | few | CASSSMTGGYGYTF | TGTGCCAGCAGCTCCATGACAGGGGGCTATGGCTACACCTTC
TRBJ1-2 | TRBD1 | TRBV12-3/TRBV12-4 | - | CASSLGTGTVTF | TGTGCCAGCAGTCTCGGGACAGGGACGGTCACCTTC
TRBJ1-2 | TRBD1 | TRBV7-8 | - | CASSFERTGPFHGYTF | TGTGCCAGCAGCTTCGAACGGACAGGTCCCTTTCATGGCTACACCTTC
TRBJ2-5 | - | TRBV27 | - | CASTFRGGWETQYF | TGTGCCAGCACATTCAGGGGTGGGTGGGAGACCCAGTACTTC
TRBJ1-4 | - | TRBV18 | - | CASSPARGGNEKLFF | TGTGCCAGCTCACCCGCCCGGGGAGGGAATGAAAAACTGTTTTTT
TRBJ1-1 | - | TRBV5-8 | - | CASSPGWGEAFF | TGTGCCAGCAGCCCGGGATGGGGTGAAGCTTTCTTT
TRBJ2-6 | - | TRBV7-2 | - | CASSLVGGPISGANVLTF | TGTGCCAGCAGCTTAGTAGGGGGACCGATCTCTGGGGCCAACGTCCTGACTTTC
TRBJ2-7 | - | TRBV9 | - | CASSVDPVSSYEQYF | TGTGCCAGCAGCGTAGATCCCGTTTCCTCCTACGAGCAGTACTTC
TRBJ1-4 | - | TRBV6-2/TRBV6-3 | - | CASSQPGFSANTNEKLFF | TGTGCCAGCAGTCAACCGGGGTTCTCCGCTAACACTAATGAAAAACTGTTTTTT
TRBJ2-7 | TRBD2 | TRBV20-1 | - | CSASYSGGAAYEQYF | TGCAGTGCTAGTTATAGCGGGGGGGCGGCCTACGAGCAGTACTTC
TRBJ2-7 | TRBD2 | TRBV3-1/TRBV3-2 | - | CASTFGLASVKGSYEQYF | TGTGCCAGCACCTTCGGACTAGCGAGCGTAAAGGGTTCCTACGAGCAGTACTTC
TRBJ2-7 | TRBD1 | TRBV5-1 | - | CASSLDWGQGIYEQYF | TGCGCCAGCAGCTTGGACTGGGGACAGGGTATCTACGAGCAGTACTTC
TRBJ1-2 | TRBD1 | TRBV6-2/TRBV6-3 | - | CASSGQGANYGYTF | TGTGCCAGCAGTGGACAGGGGGCTAACTATGGCTACACCTTC
TRBJ1-3 | - | TRBV24-1 | - | CATSVRISGNTIYF | TGTGCCACCAGTGTGCGGATTTCTGGAAACACCATATATTTT